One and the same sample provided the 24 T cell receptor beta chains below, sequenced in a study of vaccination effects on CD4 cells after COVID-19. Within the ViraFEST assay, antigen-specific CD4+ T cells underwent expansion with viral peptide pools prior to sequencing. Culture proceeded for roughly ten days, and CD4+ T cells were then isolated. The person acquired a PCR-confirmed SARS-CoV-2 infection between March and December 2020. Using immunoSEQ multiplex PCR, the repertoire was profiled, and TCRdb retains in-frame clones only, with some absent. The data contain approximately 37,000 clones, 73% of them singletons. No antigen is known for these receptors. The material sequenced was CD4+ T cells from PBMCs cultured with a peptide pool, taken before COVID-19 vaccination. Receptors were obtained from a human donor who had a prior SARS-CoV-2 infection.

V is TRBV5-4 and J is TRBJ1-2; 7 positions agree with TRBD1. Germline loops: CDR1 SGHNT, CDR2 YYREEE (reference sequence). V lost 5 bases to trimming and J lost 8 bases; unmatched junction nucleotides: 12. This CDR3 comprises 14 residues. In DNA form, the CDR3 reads TGTGCCAGCAGTCAAAAGACAGGGCGGATCGGCTACACCTTC. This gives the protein CASSQKTGRIGYTF.

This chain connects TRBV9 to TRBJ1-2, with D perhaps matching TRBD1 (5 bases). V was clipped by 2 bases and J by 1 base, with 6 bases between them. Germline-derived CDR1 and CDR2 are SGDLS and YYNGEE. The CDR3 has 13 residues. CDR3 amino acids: CASSVDINYGYTF. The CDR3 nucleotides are TGTGCCAGCAGCGTGGACATTAACTATGGCTACACCTTC.

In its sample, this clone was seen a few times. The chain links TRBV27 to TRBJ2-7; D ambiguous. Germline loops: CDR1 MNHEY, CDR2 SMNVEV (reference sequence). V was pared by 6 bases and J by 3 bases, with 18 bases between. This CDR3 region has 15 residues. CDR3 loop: CASSPNGPMDYEQYF. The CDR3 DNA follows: TGTGCCAGCAGCCCAAACGGACCGATGGACTACGAGCAGTACTTC.

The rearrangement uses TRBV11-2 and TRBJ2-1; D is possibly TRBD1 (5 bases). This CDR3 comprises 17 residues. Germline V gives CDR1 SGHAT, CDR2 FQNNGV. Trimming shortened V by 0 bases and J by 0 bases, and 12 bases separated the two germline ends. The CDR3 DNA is TGTGCCAGCAGCTTAGATAGGGGTGCGAGCTCCTACAATGAGCAGTTCTTC. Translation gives CASSLDRGASSYNEQFF.

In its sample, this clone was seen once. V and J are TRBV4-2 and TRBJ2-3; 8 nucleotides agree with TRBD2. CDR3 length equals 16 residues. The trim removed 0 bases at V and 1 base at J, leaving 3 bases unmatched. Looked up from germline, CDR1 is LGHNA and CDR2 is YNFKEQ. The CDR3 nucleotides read TGTGCCAGCAGCCAAGACCTAGCGGGTCGCACAGATACGCAGTATTTT. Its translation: CASSQDLAGRTDTQYF.

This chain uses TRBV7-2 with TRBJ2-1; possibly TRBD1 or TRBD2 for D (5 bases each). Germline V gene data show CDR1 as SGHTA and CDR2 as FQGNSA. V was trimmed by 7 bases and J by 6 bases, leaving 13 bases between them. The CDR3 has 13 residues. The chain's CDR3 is CASTPRGRNEQFF. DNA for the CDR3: TGTGCCAGCACTCCCCGGGGACGCAATGAGCAGTTCTTC. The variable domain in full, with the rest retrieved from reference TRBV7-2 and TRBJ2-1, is GAGVSQSPSNKVTEKGKDVELRCDPISGHTALYWYRQSLGQGLEFLIYFQGNSAPDKSGLPSDRFSAERTGGSVSTLTIQRTQQEDSAVYLCASTPRGRNEQFFGPGTRLTVL.

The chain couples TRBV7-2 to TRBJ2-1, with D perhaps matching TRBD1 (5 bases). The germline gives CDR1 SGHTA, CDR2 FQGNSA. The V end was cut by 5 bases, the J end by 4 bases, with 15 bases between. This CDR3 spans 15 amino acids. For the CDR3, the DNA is TGTGCCAGCAGCCCACAGGCCTTAGGATACAATGAGCAGTTCTTC. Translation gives CASSPQALGYNEQFF.

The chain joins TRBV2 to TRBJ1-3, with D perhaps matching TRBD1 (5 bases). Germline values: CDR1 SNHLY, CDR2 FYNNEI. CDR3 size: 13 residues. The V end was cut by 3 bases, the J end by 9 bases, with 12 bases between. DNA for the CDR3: TGTGCCAGCAGTGATAACAGGCCGGGCACCATATATTTT. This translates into CASSDNRPGTIYF.

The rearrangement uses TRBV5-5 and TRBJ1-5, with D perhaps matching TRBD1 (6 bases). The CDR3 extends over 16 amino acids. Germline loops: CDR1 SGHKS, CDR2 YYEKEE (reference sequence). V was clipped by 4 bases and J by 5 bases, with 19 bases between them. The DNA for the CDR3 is TGTGCCAGCAGCCAAACAACGGGCAGGGGCGATCAGCCCCAGCATTTT. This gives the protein CASSQTTGRGDQPQHF.

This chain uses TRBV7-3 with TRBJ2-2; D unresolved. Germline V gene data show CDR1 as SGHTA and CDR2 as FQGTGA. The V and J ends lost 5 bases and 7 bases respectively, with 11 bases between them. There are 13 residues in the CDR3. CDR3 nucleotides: TGTGCCAGCAGCACCCGCGTTAGCGGGGAGCTGTTTTTT. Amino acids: CASSTRVSGELFF.

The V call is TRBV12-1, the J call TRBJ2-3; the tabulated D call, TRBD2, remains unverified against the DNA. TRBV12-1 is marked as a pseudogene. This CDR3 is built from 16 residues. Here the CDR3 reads CASSLRTSGSLDTQYF. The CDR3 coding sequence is TGTGCCAGCAGCCTGAGGACTAGCGGGAGTTTGGATACGCAGTATTTT.

CDR3 sequence: CASSLQGDGELFF. The CDR3 DNA reads as TGCGCCAGCAGCTTACAGGGGGACGGGGAGCTGTTTTTT. The rearrangement links TRBV5-1 to TRBJ2-2; 8 bases align to TRBD1. Germline CDR1 reads SGHRS; CDR2 reads YFSETQ. The CDR3 totals 13 residues. V shed 2 bases and J 7 bases; nucleotides not matched to a gene: 1.

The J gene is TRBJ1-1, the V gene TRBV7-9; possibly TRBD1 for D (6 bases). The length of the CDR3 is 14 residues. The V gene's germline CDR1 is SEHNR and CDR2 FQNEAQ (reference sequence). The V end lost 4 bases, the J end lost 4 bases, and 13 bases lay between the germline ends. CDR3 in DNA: TGTGCCAGCAGCTCCAGGGGTGGGGGCACTGAAGCTTTCTTT. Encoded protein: CASSSRGGGTEAFF.

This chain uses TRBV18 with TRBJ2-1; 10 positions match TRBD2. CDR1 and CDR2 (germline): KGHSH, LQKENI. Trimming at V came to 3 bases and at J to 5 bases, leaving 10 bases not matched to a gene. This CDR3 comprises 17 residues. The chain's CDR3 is CASSPLAGVRVNNEQFF. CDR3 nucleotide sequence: TGTGCCAGCTCACCGCTAGCGGGGGTCAGGGTGAACAATGAGCAGTTCTTC.

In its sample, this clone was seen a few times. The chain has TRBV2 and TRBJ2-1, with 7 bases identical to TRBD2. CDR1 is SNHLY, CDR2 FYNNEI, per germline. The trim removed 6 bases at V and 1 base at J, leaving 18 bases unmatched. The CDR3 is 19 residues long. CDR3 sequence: CASRGTGRVAGASYNEQFF. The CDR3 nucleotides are TGTGCCAGCAGGGGTACAGGAAGGGTTGCGGGAGCTTCCTACAATGAGCAGTTCTTC.

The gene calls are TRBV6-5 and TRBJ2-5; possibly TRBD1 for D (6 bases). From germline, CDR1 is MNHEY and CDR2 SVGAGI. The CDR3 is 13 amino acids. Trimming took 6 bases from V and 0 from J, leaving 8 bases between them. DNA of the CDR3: TGTGCCAGCAGGAGGGACAACCAAGAGACCCAGTACTTC. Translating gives CASRRDNQETQYF.

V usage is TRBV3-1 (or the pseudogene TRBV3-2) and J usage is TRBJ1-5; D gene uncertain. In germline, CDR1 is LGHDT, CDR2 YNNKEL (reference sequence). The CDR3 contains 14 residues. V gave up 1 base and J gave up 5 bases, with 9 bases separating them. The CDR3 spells CASSQGAFDQPQHF. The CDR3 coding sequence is TGTGCCAGCAGCCAAGGGGCATTCGATCAGCCCCAGCATTTT.

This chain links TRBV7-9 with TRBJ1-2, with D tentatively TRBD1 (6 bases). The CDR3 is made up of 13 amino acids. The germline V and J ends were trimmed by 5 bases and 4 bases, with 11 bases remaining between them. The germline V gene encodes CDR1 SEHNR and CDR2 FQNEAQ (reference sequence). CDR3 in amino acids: CASSQQGTYGYTF. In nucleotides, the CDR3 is TGTGCCAGCAGCCAACAGGGCACCTATGGCTACACCTTC.

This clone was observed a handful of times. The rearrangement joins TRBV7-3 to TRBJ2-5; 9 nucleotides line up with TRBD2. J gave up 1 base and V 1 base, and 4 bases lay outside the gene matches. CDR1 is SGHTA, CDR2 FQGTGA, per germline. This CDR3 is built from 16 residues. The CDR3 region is CASSLMAGGPQETQYF. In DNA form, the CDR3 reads TGTGCCAGCAGCTTAATGGCGGGGGGGCCCCAAGAGACCCAGTACTTC.

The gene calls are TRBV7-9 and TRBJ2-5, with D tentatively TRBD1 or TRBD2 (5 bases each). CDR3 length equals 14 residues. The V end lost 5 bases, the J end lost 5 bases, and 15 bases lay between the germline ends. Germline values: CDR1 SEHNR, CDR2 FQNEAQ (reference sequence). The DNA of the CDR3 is TGTGCCAGCAGCGGATCCGGGACCCACGAGACCCAGTACTTC. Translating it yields CASSGSGTHETQYF.

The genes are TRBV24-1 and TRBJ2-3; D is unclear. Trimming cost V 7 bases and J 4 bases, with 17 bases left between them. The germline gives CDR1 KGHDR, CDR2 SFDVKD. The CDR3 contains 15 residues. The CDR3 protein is CATSFYSGGADTQYF. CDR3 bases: TGTGCCACCAGCTTTTATTCCGGTGGCGCAGATACGCAGTATTTT.

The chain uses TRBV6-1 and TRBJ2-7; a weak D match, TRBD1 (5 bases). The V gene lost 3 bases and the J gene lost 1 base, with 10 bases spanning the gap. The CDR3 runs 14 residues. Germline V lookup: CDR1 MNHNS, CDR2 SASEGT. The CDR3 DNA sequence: TGTGCCAGCAGTGAGTCAGGGCGGTCCTACGAGCAGTACTTC. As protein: CASSESGRSYEQYF.

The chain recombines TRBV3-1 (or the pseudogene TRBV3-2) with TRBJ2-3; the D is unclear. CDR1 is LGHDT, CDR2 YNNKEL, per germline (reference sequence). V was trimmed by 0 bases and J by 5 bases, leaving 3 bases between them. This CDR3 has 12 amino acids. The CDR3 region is CASSQDRDTQYF. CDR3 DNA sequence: TGTGCCAGCAGCCAAGATAGAGATACGCAGTATTTT.

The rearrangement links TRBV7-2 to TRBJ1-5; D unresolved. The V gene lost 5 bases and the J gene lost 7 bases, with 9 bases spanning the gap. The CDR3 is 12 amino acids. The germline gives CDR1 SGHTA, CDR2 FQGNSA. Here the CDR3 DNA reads TGTGCCAGCAGCCTCCGGGAGCAGCCCCAGCATTTT. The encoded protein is CASSLREQPQHF.